Listed below are T cell receptor beta chains from one sample, sequenced in a study of T cell changes during pregnancy in multiple sclerosis. Sequenced by immunoSEQ multiplex PCR; TCRdb stores in-frame clones only, minus some. The sample consists of roughly 32,000 clones, about 89% of them appearing once. This material consisted of CD8+ T cells from peripheral blood mononuclear cells, taken in the third trimester of pregnancy. These receptors came from a female donor with multiple sclerosis, enrolled in a pregnancy study. Both conserved end residues are part of each CDR3. Fields, in order: J gene, D gene, V gene, clone size, CDR3 DNA, CDR3 protein. A D gene is named only where the DNA matches it firmly. Expanded clones are given a class, and other clones once, few, many or no size at all.

TRBJ2-3,NA,TRBV9,NA,TGTGCCAGCGACCCAGGACACTCCCACACAGATACGCAGTATTTT,CASDPGHSHTDTQYF
TRBJ2-1,NA,TRBV7-7,NA,TGTGCCAGCAGCTTAAACGCCCGGAGCTCCTACAATGAGCAGTTCTTC,CASSLNARSSYNEQFF
TRBJ2-7,NA,TRBV5-4,NA,TGTGCCAGCACGCCCGGGGTAGCGGAAGGAGAATTCTCCTACGAGCAGTACTTC,CASTPGVAEGEFSYEQYF
TRBJ2-7,NA,TRBV2,NA,TGTGCCAGCAGTGAAGCCCTGCTTCGGGACGAGCAGTACTTC,CASSEALLRDEQYF
TRBJ1-2,TRBD1,TRBV7-9,NA,TGTGCCAGCAGCGGACCATCGGGACAGACACCGTATGGCTACACCTTC,CASSGPSGQTPYGYTF
TRBJ1-1,NA,TRBV7-9,NA,TGTGCCAGCAGCTTACCCGCGGGTATCACTGAAGCTTTCTTT,CASSLPAGITEAFF
TRBJ1-1,NA,TRBV27,NA,TGTGCCAGCAGTCCCCCGCCCGACAGGAACACTGAAGCTTTCTTT,CASSPPPDRNTEAFF
TRBJ2-3,NA,TRBV11-2,NA,TGTGCCAGCAGCTTAGAGGGTTCGTGGGGGGGCTTGTATGGAGATACGCAGTATTTT,CASSLEGSWGGLYGDTQYF
TRBJ1-1,NA,TRBV7-9,once,TGTGCCAGCAGCCACGGAGCGGGGGGAACTGAAGCTTTCTTT,CASSHGAGGTEAFF
TRBJ2-7,NA,TRBV5-1,NA,TGCGCCAGCAGCTACAAAACAGGGTCCGGCCCCCTCGAGCAGTACTTC,CASSYKTGSGPLEQYF
TRBJ2-7,TRBD2,TRBV18,NA,TGTGCCAGCTCACCACCGGCACAGCGGGGGTACTTTGCCTACGAGCAGTACTTC,CASSPPAQRGYFAYEQYF
TRBJ2-1,NA,TRBV28,NA,TGTGCCAGCAGCCCCGCCCGGGATGAGCAGTTCTTC,CASSPARDEQFF
TRBJ2-7,TRBD1,TRBV5-1,NA,TGCGCCAGCAGCTTGGCAGGGGGCGAGTCCTACGAGCAGTACTTC,CASSLAGGESYEQYF
TRBJ1-2,TRBD1,TRBV9,NA,TGTGCCAGCAGCCCGGACAGGGCAATCTATGGCTACACCTTC,CASSPDRAIYGYTF
TRBJ2-7,NA,TRBV6-5,NA,TGTGCCAGCAGTTACTCGACTAGAACCTACGAGCAGTACTTC,CASSYSTRTYEQYF
TRBJ1-2,TRBD1,TRBV7-8,NA,TGTGCCAGCAGCTCTACGACAGGGAGCGGCTACACCTTC,CASSSTTGSGYTF
TRBJ1-1,NA,TRBV9,NA,TGTGCCAGCAGCGACCACGAAGGTCGGAGGATATCTGAAGCTTTCTTT,CASSDHEGRRISEAFF
TRBJ1-4,TRBD1,TRBV9,NA,TGTGCCAGCAGCACTGAGGGACAGGAGTTTGAAAAACTGTTTTTT,CASSTEGQEFEKLFF
TRBJ2-7,TRBD1,TRBV5-6,NA,TGTGCCAGCAGCTTGCGGGGACAGTACGAGCAGTACTTC,CASSLRGQYEQYF
TRBJ1-1,NA,TRBV29-1,NA,TGCAGCTCCCTCAGTGGGGCCACTGAAGCTTTCTTT,CSSLSGATEAFF
TRBJ2-4,TRBD2,TRBV28,NA,TGTGCCAGCAGGCCAAGCCTAGCGGGGCCGGCCAAAAACATTCAGTACTTC,CASRPSLAGPAKNIQYF
TRBJ2-7,NA,TRBV6-5,NA,TGTGCCAGCAGTGCCGGACAGAACGAGCAGTACTTC,CASSAGQNEQYF
TRBJ1-5,NA,TRBV7-2,NA,TGTGCCAGCAGCTCGTCGAGTAGCAATCAGCCCCAGCATTTT,CASSSSSSNQPQHF
TRBJ1-1,NA,TRBV10-2,NA,TGCGCCAGCAGTGAGTTCGGGGGAGCTTTCTTT,CASSEFGGAFF
TRBJ1-1,TRBD1,TRBV5-1,NA,TGCGCCAGCAGCCGGGACAGGGGAAGGACTGAAGCTTTCTTT,CASSRDRGRTEAFF
TRBJ2-1,TRBD2,TRBV9,NA,TGTGCCAGCAGCGCTCTAGCGGCTAGCTCCTACAATGAGCAGTTCTTC,CASSALAASSYNEQFF
TRBJ2-1,NA,TRBV18,NA,TGTGCCAGCTCACTCGCGAAGCCGTGGGCCAGCTCCTACAATGAGCAGTTCTTC,CASSLAKPWASSYNEQFF
TRBJ2-7,NA,TRBV27,NA,TGTGCCAGCAGTCGAATAGCGAAAAACTACGAGCAGTACTTC,CASSRIAKNYEQYF
TRBJ2-1,TRBD2,TRBV2,once,TGTGCCAGCAGTGAATCTACCGGGACTAGCAACTACAATGAGCAGTTCTTC,CASSESTGTSNYNEQFF
TRBJ2-2,NA,TRBV2,NA,TGTGCCAGCAGTGGGGAGTTGGGCGGGACCGGGGAGCTGTTTTTT,CASSGELGGTGELFF
TRBJ2-7,NA,TRBV9,NA,TGTGCCAGCAGCGTAGAAGACAGGACGGAGCAGTACTTC,CASSVEDRTEQYF
TRBJ1-2,NA,TRBV9,once,TGTGCCAGCAGCGTAGCTACTCAAGCGGGAGGGAACTATGGCTACACCTTC,CASSVATQAGGNYGYTF
TRBJ1-3,TRBD1,TRBV5-4,NA,TGTGCCAGCAGCAGCGACAGGGTTGGAAACACCATATATTTT,CASSSDRVGNTIYF
TRBJ1-1,NA,TRBV28,NA,TGTGCCAGCAGTTTATCCAGGGCCGTAGCTGAAGCTTTCTTT,CASSLSRAVAEAFF
TRBJ1-1,NA,TRBV27,NA,TGTGCCAGCAGTGCGGGGTCGAACACTGAAGCTTTCTTT,CASSAGSNTEAFF
TRBJ1-1,TRBD1,TRBV5-1,NA,TGCGCCAGCAGCCCTTCCGGGACAGCGACGGAAGCTTTCTTT,CASSPSGTATEAFF
TRBJ1-1,NA,TRBV5-5,NA,TGTGCCAGCAGCCACCCAGGGTTTCGTCCTGAAGCTTTCTTT,CASSHPGFRPEAFF
TRBJ2-1,TRBD2,TRBV6-5,few,TGTGCCAGCAGTCCGAGCGGGGGGGAGTACAATGAGCAGTTCTTC,CASSPSGGEYNEQFF
TRBJ2-1,NA,TRBV15,NA,TGTGCCACCAGCAGAGATGAGGGAGAGAGCTCCTACAATGAGCAGTTCTTC,CATSRDEGESSYNEQFF
TRBJ1-1,NA,TRBV2,NA,TGTGCCAGCAGTGAGGGAGGGGGGACTGAAGCTTTCTTT,CASSEGGGTEAFF
TRBJ1-2,NA,TRBV29-1,NA,TGCAGCGTTTATGAGGGCCATGGCTATGGCTACACCTTC,CSVYEGHGYGYTF
TRBJ2-7,NA,TRBV6-5,NA,TGTGCCAGCAGTTACGGTCGCGGGCGGCGCGAGCAGTACTTC,CASSYGRGRREQYF
TRBJ2-7,NA,TRBV28,NA,TGTGCCAGCAGTTTCGGGGTGGTGGGGTCAAACTCCTACGAGCAGTACTTC,CASSFGVVGSNSYEQYF
TRBJ2-7,NA,TRBV19,few,TGTGCCAGTATAGGAGTCGGGGGAGAGAGTGAGCAGTACTTC,CASIGVGGESEQYF
TRBJ2-2,TRBD1,TRBV9,few,TGTGCCAGCAGCCATCGACAGGGGTTATACGGGGAGCTGTTTTTT,CASSHRQGLYGELFF
TRBJ2-3,TRBD2,TRBV4-2,NA,TGTGCCAGCAGCCAAGAAGGGGGACTAGTAGGCACAGATACGCAGTATTTT,CASSQEGGLVGTDTQYF